The subject of this entry is one T cell receptor (beta chain). As yet, its antigen is unknown. The data are from a study of OX40 agonist ivuxolimab in advanced cancers. Broader study findings: More expanded clones were seen, on average, in CD8+ T cells than in CD4+.

Method: immunoSEQ multiplex PCR; TCRdb's copy keeps in-frame clones and lacks some. The repertoire has roughly 30,000 clones, 74% of them found once; the top ten carry around 12%. Prior autoimmune disease or systemic immunosuppression barred patients. The germline CDR1 and CDR2 sequences are SGHDT and YYEEEE. There are 12 residues in the CDR3. Trimming left V 5 bases short and J 5 bases short, with 10 bases between. This TCR was recovered from an adult with an advanced solid tumor such as melanoma, head and neck, liver or kidney cancer. Material: CD4+ or CD8+ T cells sorted from blood, obtained in a trial of the OX40 agonist ivuxolimab. The genes are TRBV5-6 and TRBJ1-1; D is unclear. Here the CDR3 DNA reads TGTGCCAGCAGTCTCGGATCAACTGAAGCTTTCTTT. Translated: CASSLGSTEAFF. Complete variable domain (other parts from reference TRBV5-6 and TRBJ1-1): DAGVTQSPTHLIKTRGQQVTLRCSPKSGHDTVSWYQQALGQGPQFIFQYYEEEERQRGNFPDRFSGHQFPNYSSELNVNALLLGDSALYLCASSLGSTEAFFGQGTRLTVV.